This T cell receptor (beta chain) derives from a study of T cells expressing NK-cell markers. Background on the study: Repertoires of TCR beta were obtained from T cells sorted as CD3+CD56+NKG2C+, CD3+CD56+NKG2C- and CD3+CD56-NKG2C+. Sequenced donors, eight in total, included seven who were HCMV-seropositive and one who was seronegative. Overall study findings and caveats: About 1.0-7.5% of CD8+ T cells in roughly six donors belonged to dominant NKG2C+ clonotypes.

Concerning this clonotype: What it recognizes is unknown.

For TCR beta, cDNA was produced by 5'RACE template switching with UMIs. TCRdb reprocessed the 5' RACE reads and reports one entry per CDR3 protein, with no DNA. This sample's clone table lists roughly 180,000 distinct CDR3 sequences. Material: blood T cells: a sorted CD56 or NKG2C T cell subset, CD4+ or CD8+ T cells, or bulk PBMC T cells (not recorded which). The clonotype originates from a man aged 18 to 69 in good health.

CDR3 region: CASSFIGGDTEAFF. The chain employs TRBV27 and TRBJ1-1; TCRdb reports TRBD1, a call that lacks DNA to check it against. This CDR3 comprises 14 residues. Germline CDR1 reads MNHEY; CDR2 reads SMNVEV (reference sequence).